This T cell receptor beta chain was identified in a study of tumor-infiltrating lymphocytes in glioblastoma multiforme. Study-level results: Clone frequencies may be distorted by unequal TCR transcripts per cell. TCR plus mutation findings rest on a single glioblastoma patient. T cells were not sorted into functional subsets.

V lost 5 bases, J lost 2 bases, and 13 bases lay in between. The CDR3 sequence is 14 residues long. Three nested ARM-PCR rounds with V-beta and C-beta primers built TCRB libraries. No unique molecular identifiers were described for these TCRB libraries. TCRdb reprocessed the multiplex PCR reads via MiXCR and lists one record per CDR3 protein. The data hold 12,000 to 15,000 distinct CDR3 sequences, with more than 65% observed a single time. Points on this clonotype: Its antigen remains unknown.

The chain recombines TRBV12-3 or TRBV12-4 with TRBJ2-7; the D is unclear. The clonotype originates from a male donor with glioblastoma. The sequencing sample was made of brain tumor tissue. CDR3: CASSPREATYEQYF. In nucleotides, the CDR3 is TGTGCCAGCAGTCCCCGTGAGGCGACCTACGAGCAGTACTTC.